This T cell receptor (beta chain) was captured by sequencing in a study of graft-versus-host responses after intestinal transplantation. Study-wide context: Each transplant was multivisceral, liver-intestinal, or isolated intestinal. Induction with anti-thymocyte globulin, then tacrolimus and steroids for roughly three years, was given to all recipients.

Lamina propria and intraepithelial lymphocytes were released by processing graft tissue. TCRdb's table, derived via immunoSEQ multiplex PCR, lists solely in-frame clones and lacks some. The sample holds fewer than 20,000 clones, 65% to 90% seen once. Germline assignment: CDR1 KGHSH and CDR2 LQKENI. CDR3 length equals 16 residues. This TCR was recovered from a human patient who received an intestinal transplant, so some T cells may come from the graft donor. The sequences come from ileum tissue, collected 584 days after intestinal transplantation. The rearrangement links TRBV18 to TRBJ2-5; maybe TRBD1 (5 bases). With the DNA end fitting TRBJ2-7 better, the J assignment may be wrong. The CDR3 DNA is TGTGCCAGCTCCCATAACCAGGGTAGCTTCTACAACGAGCAGTACTTC. Protein sequence: CASSHNQGSFYNEQYF.